Listed here are 13 T cell receptor beta chains from one sample, sequenced in a study of cytomegalovirus exposure and HLA in healthy donors. Vbeta (60) and Jbeta (13) primers were used in the PCR. Sequencing was performed with immunoSEQ multiplex PCR; in TCRdb, only in-frame clones are kept and a portion is missing. Here the sample spans some 250,000 clones, 70% to 90% being singletons. What was sequenced was PBMCs. The receptors originated from an older woman in good health and CMV-seropositive.

CDR3: CASSWGDYEQYF. DNA for the CDR3: TGTGCCAGCTCATGGGGGGATTACGAGCAGTACTTC. This chain joins TRBV2 and TRBJ2-7; tentative D call: TRBD2 (6 bases). This CDR3 contains 12 residues. Trimming stripped 8 bases from V and 4 bases from J, with 12 bases between. Per the germline V gene, CDR1 is SNHLY and CDR2 is FYNNEI.

The V and J genes are TRBV7-2 and TRBJ1-2; D perhaps matches TRBD1 (6 bases). This CDR3 comprises 15 residues. Germline values: CDR1 SGHTA, CDR2 FQGNSA. The V gene lost 6 bases and the J gene lost 0 bases, with 14 bases spanning the gap. The CDR3 DNA is TGTGCCAGCAGTCTAGACAGGCCCACTAACTATGGCTACACCTTC. It specifies CASSLDRPTNYGYTF. Complete variable domain (other parts from reference TRBV7-2 and TRBJ1-2): GAGVSQSPSNKVTEKGKDVELRCDPISGHTALYWYRQSLGQGLEFLIYFQGNSAPDKSGLPSDRFSAERTGGSVSTLTIQRTQQEDSAVYLCASSLDRPTNYGYTFGSGTRLTVV.

In DNA, the CDR3 is TGTGCCAGTAGTACAACAGGAGGGGCCAACGTCCTGACTTTC. Its translation is CASSTTGGANVLTF. The rearrangement joins TRBV19 to TRBJ2-6; weak D call: TRBD1 (5 bases). V gave up 4 bases and J gave up 4 bases, with 8 bases separating them. The CDR3 spans 14 residues. Per germline, CDR1 LNHDA and CDR2 SQIVND (reference sequence).

The V gene is TRBV2, the J gene TRBJ2-1, with 11 bases identical to TRBD1. The V segment lost 4 bases and the J segment 8 bases; nucleotides outside the gene matches: 4. The germline CDR1 and CDR2 sequences are SNHLY and FYNNEI. The CDR3 is made up of 14 amino acids. In DNA, the CDR3 is TGTGCCAGCAGTGGGGACAGGGGGGTGGATGAGCAGTTCTTC. This encodes CASSGDRGVDEQFF. The full variable domain, rest sourced from reference TRBV2 and TRBJ2-1, is EPEVTQTPSHQVTQMGQEVILRCVPISNHLYFYWYRQILGQKVEFLVSFYNNEISEKSEIFDDQFSVERPDGSNFTLKIRSTKLEDSAMYFCASSGDRGVDEQFFGPGTRLTVL.

This clone showed up just a few times. The CDR3 DNA is TGTGCCAGCAGCTTTCGGGGTTCAAACACCGGGGAGCTGTTTTTT. This codes for CASSFRGSNTGELFF. V is TRBV5-4 and J is TRBJ2-2, with TRBD2 as a possible D gene (5 bases). This CDR3 spans 15 amino acids. The germline V gene encodes CDR1 SGHNT and CDR2 YYREEE (reference sequence). V dropped 2 bases and J dropped 2 bases, with 10 bases sitting between them. The full variable domain, its missing parts supplied by reference TRBV5-4 and TRBJ2-2, is ETGVTQSPTHLIKTRGQQVTLRCSSQSGHNTVSWYQQALGQGPQFIFQYYREEENGRGNFPPRFSGLQFPNYSSELNVNALELDDSALYLCASSFRGSNTGELFFGEGSRLTVL.

The chain combines TRBV2 with TRBJ2-1; tentatively, D is TRBD1 (5 bases). Germline CDR1 is SNHLY and CDR2 is FYNNEI. Trimming stripped 3 bases from V and 4 bases from J, with 10 bases between. The CDR3 is 14 residues long. The CDR3 here is CASSDFREYNEQFF. The CDR3 DNA is TGTGCCAGCAGTGATTTCAGGGAATACAATGAGCAGTTCTTC. Full variable domain (rest looked up from reference TRBV2 and TRBJ2-1): EPEVTQTPSHQVTQMGQEVILRCVPISNHLYFYWYRQILGQKVEFLVSFYNNEISEKSEIFDDQFSVERPDGSNFTLKIRSTKLEDSAMYFCASSDFREYNEQFFGPGTRLTVL.

The V gene is TRBV6-1, the J gene TRBJ1-2, with 11 bases matching TRBD1. This CDR3 region has 12 residues. In germline, CDR1 is MNHNS, CDR2 SASEGT. V lost 8 bases, J lost 7 bases, and 3 bases stayed unmatched. The CDR3 is CASVGTGGGYTF. The CDR3 bases are TGTGCCAGCGTCGGGACAGGGGGTGGCTACACCTTC.

J is TRBJ1-5 and V is TRBV10-3, with 8 bases fitting TRBD1. The J segment lost 4 bases and the V segment lost 0 bases, leaving 5 bases of the junction unmatched. This CDR3 is built from 16 residues. The germline V gene encodes CDR1 ENHRY and CDR2 SYGVKD. CDR3 nucleotide sequence: TGTGCCATCAGTGAGTCGGGGACAGGTCCTAATCAGCCCCAGCATTTT. Its translation: CAISESGTGPNQPQHF.

This clone came up once. This sequence joins TRBV27 and TRBJ2-6; a possible D gene is TRBD1 (6 bases). The CDR3 is 16 residues long. Trimming stripped 3 bases from V and 0 bases from J, with 9 bases between. The germline gives CDR1 MNHEY, CDR2 SMNVEV (reference sequence). CDR3 sequence reads: CASSFQGSSGANVLTF. CDR3 coding DNA: TGTGCCAGCAGTTTTCAGGGGAGCTCTGGGGCCAACGTCCTGACTTTC.

The chain is built from TRBV19 and TRBJ1-2, with 7 bases matching TRBD1. The V gene's germline CDR1 is LNHDA and CDR2 SQIVND (reference sequence). V lost 1 base and J lost 4; bases outside the gene matches: 21. The CDR3 runs to 20 residues. The CDR3 reads CASSIASQTRRQGSGYGYTF. CDR3 nucleotide sequence: TGTGCCAGTAGTATAGCATCACAAACCCGCAGACAGGGATCAGGCTATGGCTACACCTTC.

The chain uses TRBV5-1 and TRBJ2-1; 14 nucleotides match TRBD2. V was clipped by 4 bases and J by 15 bases; unmatched bases: 15. The germline V gene encodes CDR1 SGHRS and CDR2 YFSETQ. This CDR3 is 16 amino acids long. The CDR3 spells CASSPPGTSGRGGRFF. The CDR3 DNA follows: TGCGCCAGCAGCCCACCAGGGACTAGCGGGAGAGGGGGGCGGTTCTTC.

This chain connects TRBV15 to TRBJ2-3, with 7 bases identical to TRBD2. The V segment lost 3 bases and the J segment 6 bases; nucleotides outside the gene matches: 6. The V gene's germline CDR1 is LNHNV and CDR2 YYDKDF (reference sequence). The CDR3 loop spans 14 amino acids. The DNA for the CDR3 is TGTGCCACCAGCAGGGGGGGGATGGGGGATACGCAGTATTTT. Translating gives CATSRGGMGDTQYF.

The chain uses TRBV6-1 and TRBJ2-7; perhaps TRBD1 as D (6 bases). From germline, CDR1 is MNHNS and CDR2 SASEGT. V was shortened by 6 bases and J by 0 bases, with 12 bases between the two germline ends. This CDR3 is built from 14 residues. CDR3 protein: CASRRDIVSYEQYF. CDR3 sequence (DNA): TGTGCCAGCAGGAGGGACATTGTCTCCTACGAGCAGTACTTC.